At least ten counts were recorded for the clone carrying this T cell receptor beta chain. What it binds is not known. TCRdb processed the RT-PCR reads anew with MiXCR; each CDR3 protein has one entry. The sample carries about 700,000 distinct CDR3 sequences, roughly 14% recorded once. The data were taken from a study of response to subunit inactivated influenza vaccine. Findings and caveats of the study: Authors proposed each seasonal influenza vaccination draws in few new T cells.

The CDR3 spans 17 residues. V lost 0 bases, J lost 3 bases, and 14 bases lay in between. Germline V CDR1 and CDR2: LGHNA, YSLEER. The chain links TRBV4-3 to TRBJ1-4; D remains unclear. The TCR was taken from a man aged 45-60 years who received an inactivated influenza vaccine. The sample here was PBMCs from blood, taken around 14 days before vaccination. CDR3 DNA sequence: TGCGCCAGCAGCCAAGAACTGGTTGGGTTCTCTAATGAAAAACTGTTTTTT. Translation: CASSQELVGFSNEKLFF.